This T cell receptor beta chain comes out of a study of blood T cells in healthy people across ages. In the case of this clonotype: Its antigen is undetermined.

The use of a sample-barcoded 5' primer and a J-beta primer mix characterized a second PCR of roughly 7 to 12 cycles. Using its own MiXCR run on the 5' RACE reads, TCRdb lists one record per CDR3 protein. The repertoire holds about 780,000 distinct CDR3 sequences, with more than 25% as singletons. The study's findings and limits: The fall in TCR beta diversity per million T cells was roughly linear with age.

Looked up from germline, CDR1 is DFQATT and CDR2 is SNEGSKA (reference sequence). The CDR3 is 13 residues long. Trimming pared 3 bases from V and 0 bases from J, leaving 7 bases between. Another study also made use of these data, one on T cells of mothers and their children.

Source material: blood. The chain carries TRBV20-1 and TRBJ2-3, with D hard to call. This clonotype originated in a boy between 10 and 17 years old in good health. The DNA of the CDR3 is TGCAGTGCTAGCTTGGGGAGCACAGATACGCAGTATTTT. It is translated as CSASLGSTDTQYF.